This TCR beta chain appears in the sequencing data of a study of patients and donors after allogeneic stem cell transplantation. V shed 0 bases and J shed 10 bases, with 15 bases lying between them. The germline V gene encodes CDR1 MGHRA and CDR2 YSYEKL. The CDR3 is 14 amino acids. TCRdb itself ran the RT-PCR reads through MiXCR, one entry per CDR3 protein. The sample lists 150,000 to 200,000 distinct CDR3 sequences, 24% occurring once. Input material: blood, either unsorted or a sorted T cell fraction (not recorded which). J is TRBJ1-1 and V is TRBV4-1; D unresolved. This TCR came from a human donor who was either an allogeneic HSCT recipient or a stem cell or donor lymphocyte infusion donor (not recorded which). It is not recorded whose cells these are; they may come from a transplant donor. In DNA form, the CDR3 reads TGCGCCAGCAGCCAAGATGTCATCGGCAGAGGAGCTTTCTTT. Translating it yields CASSQDVIGRGAFF.